What follows are 15 T cell receptor beta chains derived from one specimen sequenced in a study of Graves' ophthalmopathy and Graves' hyperthyroidism. Researchers took RNA transcripts and amplified TCR beta CDR3 regions from them. A first-round RT-PCR used HTBI primers, followed by a second-round multiplex PCR. MiXCR was run by TCRdb on the multiplex PCR reads, yielding one entry per CDR3 protein. The table records about 210,000 distinct CDR3 sequences, roughly 29% of them present only once. Sequencing was done on a sample of peripheral blood. All receptors come from a man in his fifties or sixties with Graves' ophthalmopathy.

This clonotype was detected many times. V gene TRBV6-5 combines with J gene TRBJ1-1, with 8 bases identical to TRBD1. V dropped 8 bases and J dropped 9; count of bases not matched to a gene: 5. CDR3 length equals 11 residues. Germline lookup yields CDR1 MNHEY and CDR2 SVGAGI. The CDR3 region has the DNA TGTGCCAGCTGCGGACAGGGACAAGCTTTCTTT. Translation: CASCGQGQAFF.

The V and J genes are TRBV6-2 or TRBV6-3 and TRBJ1-1, with 12 bases identical to TRBD1. J lost 3 bases, V lost 2 bases, and 10 bases had no gene match. This CDR3 has 18 amino acids. The germline CDR1 and CDR2 sequences are MNHEY and SVGEGT. The CDR3 region has the DNA TGTGCCAGCAGTTACGGGACAGGGGGCGATAAGGCCGACACTGAAGCTTTCTTT. Encoded protein: CASSYGTGGDKADTEAFF.

This clonotype occurred a few times. J is TRBJ1-1 and V is TRBV12-3 or TRBV12-4; perhaps TRBD1 as D (5 bases). The CDR3 consists of 14 residues. The V gene lost 7 bases and the J gene lost 0 bases, with 12 bases spanning the gap. This chain's CDR3 is CASTEGTMNTEAFF. The CDR3 region has the DNA TGTGCCAGCACCGAAGGGACTATGAACACTGAAGCTTTCTTT.

Many counts were recorded for this clonotype. V and J are TRBV20-1 and TRBJ2-7, with TRBD1 as a possible D gene (6 bases). CDR3 size: 12 residues. V lost 5 bases and J 1 base, leaving 9 bases between the germline ends. Germline V lookup: CDR1 DFQATT, CDR2 SNEGSKA (reference sequence). The CDR3 DNA reads as TGCAGTGCTGCAGACAGGTCCTACGAGCAGTACTTC. Residues: CSAADRSYEQYF.

This clonotype was found many times. The CDR3 spells CASTPSGTVGLNGELFF. The CDR3 coding sequence is TGTGCCAGCACCCCCTCGGGGACAGTTGGGCTAAACGGGGAGCTGTTTTTT. The rearrangement joins TRBV6-4 to TRBJ2-2, with TRBD1 matching 7 bases. Trimming removed 7 bases from V and 7 bases from J; junction bases left unmatched: 18. Germline assignment: CDR1 MRHNA and CDR2 SNTAGT. CDR3 length: 17 residues.

Ten or more counts support this clonotype. The rearrangement links TRBV19 to TRBJ1-1; a possible D gene is TRBD1 (6 bases). This CDR3 is 14 amino acids long. CDR1 and CDR2 (germline): LNHDA, SQIVND (reference sequence). V was cut by 3 bases and J by 0 bases, with 8 bases left in between. The CDR3: CASSIGGMNTEAFF. The DNA for the CDR3 is TGTGCCAGTAGTATCGGGGGCATGAACACTGAAGCTTTCTTT. The full variable domain, with the rest looked up from reference TRBV19 and TRBJ1-1, is DGGITQSPKYLFRKEGQNVTLSCEQNLNHDAMYWYRQDPGQGLRLIYYSQIVNDFQKGDIAEGYSVSREKKESFPLTVTSAQKNPTAFYLCASSIGGMNTEAFFGQGTRLTVV.

This clonotype has a count of ten or more. V is TRBV19 and J is TRBJ1-3; tentative D call: TRBD1 (5 bases). Germline CDR1 and CDR2: LNHDA and SQIVND (reference sequence). The CDR3 is 12 amino acids. V lost 11 bases, J lost 0 bases, and 8 bases lay in between. For the CDR3, the DNA is TGTGCCGGGGGGAGCTCTGGAAACACCATATATTTT. Its protein product is CAGGSSGNTIYF.

The chain is built from TRBV6-1 and TRBJ2-7; 10 nucleotides align to TRBD2. Germline values: CDR1 MNHNS, CDR2 SASEGT. With 9 bases clipped from V and 3 bases from J, the junction kept 11 bases outside the gene matches. The CDR3 runs to 15 residues. The CDR3 sequence: CASELLAGVLYEQYF. The CDR3 coding sequence is TGTGCCAGTGAGCTCCTAGCGGGAGTACTCTACGAGCAGTACTTC.

This clonotype was seen a handful of times. This sequence may be a read error, since a much larger clone differs from it by one base. This rearrangement joins TRBV6-5 to TRBJ2-5; D is unresolved. The CDR3 loop spans 15 amino acids. The V gene's germline CDR1 is MNHEY and CDR2 SVGAGI. Trimming took off 4 bases at V and 0 bases at J, with 12 bases between the two ends. Written as DNA, the CDR3 is TGTGCCAGCAGTTCGCAGCAGGCCTACCAAGAGACCCAGTACTTC. The encoded protein is CASSSQQAYQETQYF.

The rearrangement uses TRBV6-1 and TRBJ2-7; D is undetermined. V lost 7 bases and J lost 1, with 11 bases in between. Germline loops: CDR1 MNHNS, CDR2 SASEGT. The length of the CDR3 is 13 residues. CDR3 sequence: CASTPGVSYEQYF. The DNA for the CDR3 is TGTGCCAGCACGCCCGGCGTATCCTACGAGCAGTACTTC.

This clonotype was detected ten times or more. This chain uses TRBV10-3 with TRBJ1-1; the D gene is possibly TRBD1 (5 bases). CDR1 and CDR2 from the germline V gene are ENHRY and SYGVKD. The CDR3 covers 16 residues. V shed 10 bases and J shed 6 bases, with 27 bases lying between them. This CDR3 reads CATLPGRWLGFSEAFF. The DNA of the CDR3 is TGTGCCACCCTTCCGGGACGCTGGCTTGGTTTTTCTGAAGCTTTCTTT.

J is TRBJ2-7 and V is TRBV19; the D gene could be TRBD1 or TRBD2 (5 bases each). Germline loops: CDR1 LNHDA, CDR2 SQIVND (reference sequence). V lost 6 bases to trimming and J lost 0 bases, with 9 bases between them. This CDR3 is 13 amino acids long. CDR3 DNA sequence: TGTGCCAGTAGGGGGGAAAGCTCCTACGAGCAGTACTTC. Its translation: CASRGESSYEQYF. The full variable domain, its missing parts supplied by reference TRBV19 and TRBJ2-7, is DGGITQSPKYLFRKEGQNVTLSCEQNLNHDAMYWYRQDPGQGLRLIYYSQIVNDFQKGDIAEGYSVSREKKESFPLTVTSAQKNPTAFYLCASRGESSYEQYFGPGTRLTVT.

This clonotype has a count of ten or more. The V and J genes are TRBV30 and TRBJ2-5; TRBD1 might be the D (6 bases). Germline-derived CDR1 and CDR2 are GTSNPN and SVGIG (reference sequence). Trimming cost V 3 bases and J 5 bases, with 13 bases left between them. This CDR3 is built from 13 residues. CDR3 in DNA: TGTGCCTGGAGCCCCCAAACAGGGGAGACCCAGTACTTC. It codes for CAWSPQTGETQYF.

This chain uses TRBV7-2 with TRBJ1-1; D might be TRBD1 (5 bases). V dropped 2 bases and J dropped 0 bases, with 10 bases sitting between them. This CDR3 contains 15 residues. Germline V gene data show CDR1 as SGHTA and CDR2 as FQGNSA. Here the CDR3 reads CASSLWGGLNTEAFF. DNA for the CDR3: TGTGCCAGCAGCTTATGGGGGGGATTGAACACTGAAGCTTTCTTT.

The chain employs TRBV12-3 or TRBV12-4 and TRBJ1-1; TRBD1 matches at 7 bases. This CDR3 spans 15 amino acids. V lost 5 bases to trimming and J lost 1 base; unmatched junction nucleotides: 7. In DNA, the CDR3 is TGTGCCAGCAGTCCCGACAGGGCCAGGAACACTGAAGCTTTCTTT. Translation: CASSPDRARNTEAFF.